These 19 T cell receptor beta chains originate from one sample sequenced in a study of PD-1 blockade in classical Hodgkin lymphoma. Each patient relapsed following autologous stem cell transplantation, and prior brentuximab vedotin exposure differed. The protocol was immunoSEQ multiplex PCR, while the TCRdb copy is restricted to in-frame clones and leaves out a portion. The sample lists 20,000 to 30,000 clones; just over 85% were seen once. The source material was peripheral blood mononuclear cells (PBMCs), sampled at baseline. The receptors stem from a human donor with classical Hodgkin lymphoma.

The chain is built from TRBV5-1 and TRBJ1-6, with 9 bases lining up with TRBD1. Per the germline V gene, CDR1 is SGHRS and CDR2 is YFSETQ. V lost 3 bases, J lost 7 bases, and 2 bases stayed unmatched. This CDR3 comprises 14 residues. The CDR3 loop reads CASSWDRENSPLHF. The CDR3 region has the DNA TGCGCCAGCAGCTGGGACAGGGAGAATTCACCCCTCCACTTT.

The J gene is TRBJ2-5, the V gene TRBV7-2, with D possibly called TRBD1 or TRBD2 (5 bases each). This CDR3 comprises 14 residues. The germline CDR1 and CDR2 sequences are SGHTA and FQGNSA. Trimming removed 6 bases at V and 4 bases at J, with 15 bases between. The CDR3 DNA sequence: TGTGCCAGCAGTTCAAGAGGGGCCCGAGAGACCCAGTACTTC. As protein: CASSSRGARETQYF. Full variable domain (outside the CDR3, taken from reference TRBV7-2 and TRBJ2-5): GAGVSQSPSNKVTEKGKDVELRCDPISGHTALYWYRQSLGQGLEFLIYFQGNSAPDKSGLPSDRFSAERTGGSVSTLTIQRTQQEDSAVYLCASSSRGARETQYFGPGTRLLVL.

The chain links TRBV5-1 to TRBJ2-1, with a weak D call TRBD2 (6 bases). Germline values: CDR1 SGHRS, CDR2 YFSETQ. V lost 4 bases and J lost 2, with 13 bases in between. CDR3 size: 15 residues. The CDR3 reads CASSPASSAYNEQFF. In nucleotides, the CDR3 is TGCGCCAGCAGCCCGGCGTCTAGCGCCTACAATGAGCAGTTCTTC.

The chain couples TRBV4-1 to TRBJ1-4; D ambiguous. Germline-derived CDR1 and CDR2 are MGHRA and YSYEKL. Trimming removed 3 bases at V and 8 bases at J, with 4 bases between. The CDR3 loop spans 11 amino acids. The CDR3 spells CASSHSEKLFF. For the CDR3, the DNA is TGCGCCAGCAGCCATTCCGAAAAACTGTTTTTT.

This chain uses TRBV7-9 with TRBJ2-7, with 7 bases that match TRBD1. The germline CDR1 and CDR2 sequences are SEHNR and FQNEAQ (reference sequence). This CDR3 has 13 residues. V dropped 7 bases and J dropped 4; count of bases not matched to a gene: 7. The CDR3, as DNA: TGTGCCAGCAAGCGCAGGGGGTCATACGAGCAGTACTTC. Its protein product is CASKRRGSYEQYF.

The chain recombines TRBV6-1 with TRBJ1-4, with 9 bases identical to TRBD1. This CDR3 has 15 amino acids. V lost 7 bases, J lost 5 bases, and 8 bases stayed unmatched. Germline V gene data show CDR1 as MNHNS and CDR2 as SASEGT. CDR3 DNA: TGTGCCAGCAACCCCCGGACAGGGGCAAATGAAAAACTGTTTTTT. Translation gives CASNPRTGANEKLFF.

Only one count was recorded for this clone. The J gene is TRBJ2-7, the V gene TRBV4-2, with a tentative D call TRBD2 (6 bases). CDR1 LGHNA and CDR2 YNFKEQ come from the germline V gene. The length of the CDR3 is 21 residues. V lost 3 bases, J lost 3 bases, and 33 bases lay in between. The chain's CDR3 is CASSHRLIEDYQTGPLYEQYF. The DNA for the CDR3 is TGTGCCAGCAGCCACCGTCTAATAGAGGACTATCAAACCGGTCCCCTCTACGAGCAGTACTTC.

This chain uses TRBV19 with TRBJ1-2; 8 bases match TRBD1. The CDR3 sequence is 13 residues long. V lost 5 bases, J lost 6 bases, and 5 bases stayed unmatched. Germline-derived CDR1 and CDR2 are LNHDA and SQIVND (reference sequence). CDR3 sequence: CASSSTGGDGYTF. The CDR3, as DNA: TGTGCCAGTAGTTCCACAGGGGGAGATGGCTACACCTTC.

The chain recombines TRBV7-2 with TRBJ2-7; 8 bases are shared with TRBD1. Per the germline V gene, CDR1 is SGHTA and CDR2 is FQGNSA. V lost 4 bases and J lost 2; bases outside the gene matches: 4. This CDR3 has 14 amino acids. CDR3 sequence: CASSSGQGPYEQYF. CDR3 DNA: TGTGCCAGCAGCTCAGGACAGGGCCCCTACGAGCAGTACTTC.

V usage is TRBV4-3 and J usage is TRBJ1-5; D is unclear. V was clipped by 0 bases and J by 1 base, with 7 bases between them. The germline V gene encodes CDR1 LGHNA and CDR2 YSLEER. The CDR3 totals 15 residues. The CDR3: CASSQEAGSNQPQHF. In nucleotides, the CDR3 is TGCGCCAGCAGCCAAGAGGCAGGCAGCAATCAGCCCCAGCATTTT.

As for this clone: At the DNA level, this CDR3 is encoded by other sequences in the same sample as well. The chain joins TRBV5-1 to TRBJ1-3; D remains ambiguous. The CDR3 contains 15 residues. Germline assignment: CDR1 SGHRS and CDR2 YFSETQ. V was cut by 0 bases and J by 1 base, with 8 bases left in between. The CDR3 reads CASSLAGLSGNTIYF. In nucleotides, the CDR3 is TGCGCCAGCAGCTTGGCCGGGTTATCTGGAAACACCATATATTTT.

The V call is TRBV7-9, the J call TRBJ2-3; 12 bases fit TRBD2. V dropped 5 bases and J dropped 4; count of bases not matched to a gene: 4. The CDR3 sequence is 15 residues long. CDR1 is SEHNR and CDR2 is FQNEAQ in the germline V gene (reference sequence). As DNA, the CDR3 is TGTGCCAGCAGCAGCCTAGCGGGGGGGGCAGATACGCAGTATTTT. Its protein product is CASSSLAGGADTQYF. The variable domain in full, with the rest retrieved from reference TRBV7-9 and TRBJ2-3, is DTGVSQNPRHKITKRGQNVTFRCDPISEHNRLYWYRQTLGQGPEFLTYFQNEAQLEKSRLLSDRFSAERPKGSFSTLEIQRTEQGDSAMYLCASSSLAGGADTQYFGPGTRLTVL.

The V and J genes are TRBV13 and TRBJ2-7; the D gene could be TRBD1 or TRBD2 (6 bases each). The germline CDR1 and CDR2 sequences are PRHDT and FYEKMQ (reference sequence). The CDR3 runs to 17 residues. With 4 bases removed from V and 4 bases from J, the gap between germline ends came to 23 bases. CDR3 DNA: TGTGCCAGCAGCTGGCATGGTGGGGGGCCTGGAGTTTACGAGCAGTACTTC. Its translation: CASSWHGGGPGVYEQYF.

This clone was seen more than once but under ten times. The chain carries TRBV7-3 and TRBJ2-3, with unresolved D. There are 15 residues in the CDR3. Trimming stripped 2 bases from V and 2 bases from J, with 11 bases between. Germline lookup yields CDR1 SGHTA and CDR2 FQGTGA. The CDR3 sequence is CASSLQASVTDTQYF. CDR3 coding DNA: TGTGCCAGCAGCTTACAGGCGTCTGTCACAGATACGCAGTATTTT. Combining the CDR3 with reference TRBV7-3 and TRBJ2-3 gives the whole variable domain GAGVSQTPSNKVTEKGKYVELRCDPISGHTALYWYRQSLGQGPEFLIYFQGTGAADDSGLPNDRFFAVRPEGSVSTLKIQRTERGDSAVYLCASSLQASVTDTQYFGPGTRLTVL.

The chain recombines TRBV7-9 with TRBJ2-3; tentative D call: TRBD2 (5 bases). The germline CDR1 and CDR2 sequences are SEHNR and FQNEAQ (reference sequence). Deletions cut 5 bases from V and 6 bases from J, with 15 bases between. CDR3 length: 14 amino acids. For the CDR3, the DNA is TGTGCCAGCAGCAAACTAGGATTGGGTGATACGCAGTATTTT. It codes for CASSKLGLGDTQYF.

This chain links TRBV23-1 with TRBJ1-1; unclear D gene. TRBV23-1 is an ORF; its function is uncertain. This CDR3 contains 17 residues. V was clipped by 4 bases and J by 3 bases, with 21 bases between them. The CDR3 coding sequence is TGCGCCAGCAGTCCCAACGCGTCCTGTATTGGGGACACTGAAGCTTTCTTT. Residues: CASSPNASCIGDTEAFF.

The CDR3 spells CASSSPLVAKNIQYF. The CDR3 region has the DNA TGTGCCAGCAGCTCCCCACTGGTGGCTAAAAACATTCAGTACTTC. The J gene is TRBJ2-4, the V gene TRBV11-2; D gene unclear. Germline loops: CDR1 SGHAT, CDR2 FQNNGV. The germline V and J ends were trimmed by 4 bases and 4 bases, with 14 bases remaining between them. The CDR3 runs 15 residues.

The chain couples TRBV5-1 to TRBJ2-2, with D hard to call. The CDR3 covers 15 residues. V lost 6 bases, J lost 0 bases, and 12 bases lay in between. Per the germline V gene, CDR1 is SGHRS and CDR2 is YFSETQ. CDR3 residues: CASTPATSNTGELFF. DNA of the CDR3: TGCGCCAGCACCCCCGCGACGTCGAACACCGGGGAGCTGTTTTTT.

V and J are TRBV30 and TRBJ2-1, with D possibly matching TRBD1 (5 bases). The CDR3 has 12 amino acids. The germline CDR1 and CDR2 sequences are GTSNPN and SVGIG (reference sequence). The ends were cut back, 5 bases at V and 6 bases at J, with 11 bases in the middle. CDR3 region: CAWGRTGNEQFF. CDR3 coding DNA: TGTGCCTGGGGCCGTACAGGCAATGAGCAGTTCTTC.